This T cell receptor beta chain was recovered during a study of cytomegalovirus exposure and HLA in healthy donors (dated by TCRdb to about 2017). Some background on the complete study: The roughly 670 repertoires of the first cohort and the 120 or so validation repertoires were produced on the same platform, according to a later analysis. In addition to the first cohort of 500 to 850 subjects, a separate validation cohort of 100 to 150 different subjects was used. The aim of the study was to test whether cataloging public T cell receptors could identify signatures of past pathogen exposure. To predict cytomegalovirus infection status, the study combined high-throughput TCR immunosequencing, statistical association of individual TCRs with disease status, and machine learning.

The donors belonged to the validation cohort of over a hundred subjects, which was separate from the roughly 700-subject first cohort. Points on this clone: Its antigen is still unknown. No much larger clonotype is one base removed from it; base qualities were not supplied.

The library was generated by the immunoSEQ multiplex PCR assay. Turning to the authors' computational methods: To diagnose cytomegalovirus status from the catalog of TCR beta chain sequences, a statistical classification framework was built. What TCRdb holds here is the immuneACCESS table cut down to in-frame rearrangements. Part of the clones is not present; checked against another copy, under half of the missing clones reflect an unresolved V gene, and the others are unexplained. The DNA gave D and trimming, while V, J and clone size come from that table. This sample lists 65,000 to 80,000 clones; around 94% were detected once. The ten largest make up roughly 2% of the sample. Results and caveats for the whole study, not just this receptor: Across donors, most TCR sequences were observed very rarely, whereas some public TCRs were present in many individuals. In vitro tests confirmed that three of the cytomegalovirus-associated TCR beta chains recognize cytomegalovirus antigens. A later analysis lacked HLA typing for the validation cohort, so it scored co-occurrence in that cohort across all 110 or so repertoires. In a later analysis, TCRs clustered in the first cohort were found to also tend to co-occur in the 130 or so validation repertoires, with 94% of cluster scores above 0. Cytomegalovirus status was reported to be diagnosed by the classifier with high specificity and sensitivity in both the original and validation cohorts. The study gave a list of 150 to 200 TCR beta chains associated with cytomegalovirus. The authors suggested that the approach could potentially be generalized to other disease states and immunological phenotypes.

Including the terminal cysteine and phenylalanine, the CDR3 comprises 12 residues. This entry keeps only the CDR3 DNA: 36 bases, framed from base 1. V and J lose 8 bases and 10 bases, and a span of 15 bases separates them. The germline V gene (reference sequence) sets CDR1 to LNHNV and CDR2 to YYDKDF. The sequence came from a woman under 30 in good health and CMV-seronegative. The sequencing sample was made of PBMCs. The chain is made from TRBV15 and TRBJ2-1, with no confidently assigned D gene. The CDR3 region reads CATSPRDSEQFF. DNA sequence: TGTGCCACCTCACCACGTGATAGCGAGCAGTTCTTC.